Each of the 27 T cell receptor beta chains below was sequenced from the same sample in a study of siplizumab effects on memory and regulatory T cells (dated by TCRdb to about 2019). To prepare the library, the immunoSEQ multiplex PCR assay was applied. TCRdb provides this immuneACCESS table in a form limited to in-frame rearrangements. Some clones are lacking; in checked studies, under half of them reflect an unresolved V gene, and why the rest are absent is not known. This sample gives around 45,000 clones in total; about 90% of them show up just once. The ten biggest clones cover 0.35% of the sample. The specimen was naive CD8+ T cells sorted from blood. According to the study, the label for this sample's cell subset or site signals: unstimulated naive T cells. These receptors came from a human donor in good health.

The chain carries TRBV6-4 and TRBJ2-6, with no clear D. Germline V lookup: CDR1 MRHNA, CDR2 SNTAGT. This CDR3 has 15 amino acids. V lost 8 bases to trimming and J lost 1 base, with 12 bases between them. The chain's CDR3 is CASAPRSSGANVLTF. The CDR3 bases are TGTGCCAGCGCCCCAAGAAGTTCTGGGGCCAACGTCCTGACTTTC.

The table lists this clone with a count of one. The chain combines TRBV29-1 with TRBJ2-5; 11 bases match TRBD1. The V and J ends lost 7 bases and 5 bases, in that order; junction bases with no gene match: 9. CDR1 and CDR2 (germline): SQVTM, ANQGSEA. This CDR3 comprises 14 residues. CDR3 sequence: CSAGTGGIVETQYF. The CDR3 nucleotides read TGCAGCGCGGGGACAGGGGGTATAGTCGAGACCCAGTACTTC.

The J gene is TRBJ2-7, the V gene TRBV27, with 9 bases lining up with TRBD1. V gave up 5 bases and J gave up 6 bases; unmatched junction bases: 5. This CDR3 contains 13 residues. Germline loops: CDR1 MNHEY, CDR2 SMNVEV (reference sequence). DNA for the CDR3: TGTGCCAGCAGTCCCCGGACAGGGGTCGAGCAGTACTTC. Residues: CASSPRTGVEQYF.

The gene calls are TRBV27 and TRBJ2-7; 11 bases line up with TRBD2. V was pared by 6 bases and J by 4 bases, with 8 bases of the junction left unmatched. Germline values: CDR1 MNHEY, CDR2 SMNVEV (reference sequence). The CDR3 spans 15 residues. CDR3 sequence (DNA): TGTGCCAGCAGCACTTTAGCGGGAGGGGAATACGAGCAGTACTTC. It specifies CASSTLAGGEYEQYF.

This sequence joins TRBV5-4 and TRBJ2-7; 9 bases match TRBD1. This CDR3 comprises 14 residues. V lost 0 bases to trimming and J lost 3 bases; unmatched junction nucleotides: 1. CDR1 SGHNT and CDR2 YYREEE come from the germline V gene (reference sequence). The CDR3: CASSLGTGVYEQYF. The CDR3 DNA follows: TGTGCCAGCAGCTTGGGGACAGGGGTCTACGAGCAGTACTTC.

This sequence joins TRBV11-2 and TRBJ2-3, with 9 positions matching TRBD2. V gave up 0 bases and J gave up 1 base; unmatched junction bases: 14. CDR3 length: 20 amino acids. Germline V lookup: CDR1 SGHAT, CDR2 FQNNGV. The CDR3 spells CASSLDLLAGLPPGTDTQYF. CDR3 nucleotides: TGTGCCAGCAGCTTAGACTTACTAGCGGGTCTCCCACCGGGCACAGATACGCAGTATTTT.

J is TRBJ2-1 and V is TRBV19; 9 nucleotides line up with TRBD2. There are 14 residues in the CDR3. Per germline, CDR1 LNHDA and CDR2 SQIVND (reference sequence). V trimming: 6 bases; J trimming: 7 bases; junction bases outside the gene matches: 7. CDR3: CASSWAGGPNEQFF. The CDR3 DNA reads TGTGCCAGTAGCTGGGCGGGAGGGCCTAATGAGCAGTTCTTC.

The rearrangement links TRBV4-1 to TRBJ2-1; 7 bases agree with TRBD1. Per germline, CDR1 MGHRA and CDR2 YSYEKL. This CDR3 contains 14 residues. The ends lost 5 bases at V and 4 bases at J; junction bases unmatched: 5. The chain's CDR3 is CASSARDSYNEQFF. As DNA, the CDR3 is TGCGCCAGCAGCGCCCGGGACAGTTACAATGAGCAGTTCTTC.

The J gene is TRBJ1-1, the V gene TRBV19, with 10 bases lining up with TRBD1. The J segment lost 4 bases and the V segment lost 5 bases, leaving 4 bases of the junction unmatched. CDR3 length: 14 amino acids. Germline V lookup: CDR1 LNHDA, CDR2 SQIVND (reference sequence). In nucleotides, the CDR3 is TGTGCCAGTAGTCGGACAGGGGGAGGCACTGAAGCTTTCTTT. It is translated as CASSRTGGGTEAFF.

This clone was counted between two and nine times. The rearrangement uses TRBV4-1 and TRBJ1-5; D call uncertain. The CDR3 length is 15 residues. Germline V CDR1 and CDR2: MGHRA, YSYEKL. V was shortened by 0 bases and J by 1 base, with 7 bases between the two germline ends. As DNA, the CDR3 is TGCGCCAGCAGCCAAGAACCCCTCAGCAATCAGCCCCAGCATTTT. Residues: CASSQEPLSNQPQHF.

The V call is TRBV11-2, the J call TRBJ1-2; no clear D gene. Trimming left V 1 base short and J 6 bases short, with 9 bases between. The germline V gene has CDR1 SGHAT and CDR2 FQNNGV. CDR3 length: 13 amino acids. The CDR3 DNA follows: TGTGCCAGCAGCTTAGGTAGTTCAAATGGCTACACCTTC. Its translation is CASSLGSSNGYTF.

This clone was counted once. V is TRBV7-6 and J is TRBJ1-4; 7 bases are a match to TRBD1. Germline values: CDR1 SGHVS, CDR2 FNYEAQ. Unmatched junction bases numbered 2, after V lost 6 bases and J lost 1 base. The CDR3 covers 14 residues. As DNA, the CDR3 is TGTGCCAGCAGAGCAGGGGGAACTAATGAAAAACTGTTTTTT. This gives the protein CASRAGGTNEKLFF.

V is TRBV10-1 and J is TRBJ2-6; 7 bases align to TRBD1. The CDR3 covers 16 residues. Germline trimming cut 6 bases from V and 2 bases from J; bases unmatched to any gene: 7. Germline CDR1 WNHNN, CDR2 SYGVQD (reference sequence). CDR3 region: CASSDPTGPGANVLTF. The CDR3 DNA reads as TGCGCCAGCAGCGACCCGACAGGGCCTGGGGCCAACGTCCTGACTTTC.

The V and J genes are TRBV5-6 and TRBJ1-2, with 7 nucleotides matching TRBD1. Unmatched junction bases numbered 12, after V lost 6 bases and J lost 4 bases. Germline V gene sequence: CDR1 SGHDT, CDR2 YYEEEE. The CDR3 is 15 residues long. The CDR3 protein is CASINDRVLGYGYTF. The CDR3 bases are TGTGCCAGCATCAACGACAGGGTTTTGGGCTATGGCTACACCTTC.

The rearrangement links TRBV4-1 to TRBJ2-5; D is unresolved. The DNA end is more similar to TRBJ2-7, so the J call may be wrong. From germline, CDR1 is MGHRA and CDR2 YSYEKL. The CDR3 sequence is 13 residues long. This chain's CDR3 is CASSQDRSYEQYF. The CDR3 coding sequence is TGCGCCAGCAGCCAAGATCGCTCCTACGAGCAGTACTTC.

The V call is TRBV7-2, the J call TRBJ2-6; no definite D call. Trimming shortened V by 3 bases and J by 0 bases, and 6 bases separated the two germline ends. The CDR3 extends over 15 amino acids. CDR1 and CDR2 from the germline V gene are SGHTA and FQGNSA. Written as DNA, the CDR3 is TGTGCCAGCAGCTTTTGGAGCTCTGGGGCCAACGTCCTGACTTTC. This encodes CASSFWSSGANVLTF.

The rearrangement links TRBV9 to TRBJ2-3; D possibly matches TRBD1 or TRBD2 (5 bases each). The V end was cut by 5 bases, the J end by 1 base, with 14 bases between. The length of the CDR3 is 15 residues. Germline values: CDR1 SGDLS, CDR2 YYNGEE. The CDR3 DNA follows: TGTGCCAGCAGTGACGGGACGACGCGCACAGATACGCAGTATTTT. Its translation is CASSDGTTRTDTQYF.

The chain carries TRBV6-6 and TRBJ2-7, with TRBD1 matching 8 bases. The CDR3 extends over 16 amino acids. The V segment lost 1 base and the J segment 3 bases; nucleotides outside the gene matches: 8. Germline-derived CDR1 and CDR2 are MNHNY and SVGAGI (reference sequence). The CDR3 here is CASSYFRGQAGYEQYF. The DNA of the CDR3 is TGTGCCAGCAGTTACTTCCGGGGACAGGCTGGCTACGAGCAGTACTTC.

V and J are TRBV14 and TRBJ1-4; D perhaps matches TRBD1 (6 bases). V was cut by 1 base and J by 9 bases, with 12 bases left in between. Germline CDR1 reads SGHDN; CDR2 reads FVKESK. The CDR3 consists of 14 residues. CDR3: CASSQVGQGQKLFF. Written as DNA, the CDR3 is TGTGCCAGCAGCCAAGTCGGGCAGGGGCAAAAACTGTTTTTT. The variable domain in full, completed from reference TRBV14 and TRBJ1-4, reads EAGVTQFPSHSVIEKGQTVTLRCDPISGHDNLYWYRRVMGKEIKFLLHFVKESKQDESGMPNNRFLAERTGGTYSTLKVQPAELEDSGVYFCASSQVGQGQKLFFGSGTQLSVL.

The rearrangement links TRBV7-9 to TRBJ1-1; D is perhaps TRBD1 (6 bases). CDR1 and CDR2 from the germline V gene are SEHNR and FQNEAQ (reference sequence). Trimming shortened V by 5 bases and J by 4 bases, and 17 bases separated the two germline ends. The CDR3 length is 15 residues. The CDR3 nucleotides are TGTGCCAGCAGCCCGAACCTGGCAGGGGCCACTGAAGCTTTCTTT. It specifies CASSPNLAGATEAFF.

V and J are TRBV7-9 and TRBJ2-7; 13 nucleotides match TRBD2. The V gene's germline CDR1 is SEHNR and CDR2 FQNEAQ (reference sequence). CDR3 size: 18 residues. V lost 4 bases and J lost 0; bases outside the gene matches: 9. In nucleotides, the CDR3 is TGTGCCAGCAGCTCCCCGGGACTAGCGGGACTAAACTCCTACGAGCAGTACTTC. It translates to CASSSPGLAGLNSYEQYF.

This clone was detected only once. For the CDR3, the DNA is TGTGCCAGCAGTTACTCGACAGTAAATGAGCAGTTCTTC. As protein: CASSYSTVNEQFF. The V and J genes are TRBV6-5 and TRBJ2-1; D perhaps matches TRBD1 (5 bases). V lost 0 bases to trimming and J lost 7 bases, with 7 bases between them. CDR3 length equals 13 residues. Germline CDR1 is MNHEY and CDR2 is SVGAGI.

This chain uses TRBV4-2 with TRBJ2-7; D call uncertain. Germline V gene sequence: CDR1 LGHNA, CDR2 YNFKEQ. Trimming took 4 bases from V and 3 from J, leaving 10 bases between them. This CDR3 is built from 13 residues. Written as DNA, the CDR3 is TGTGCCAGCAGCCCGACCCCTGACTACGAGCAGTACTTC. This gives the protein CASSPTPDYEQYF.

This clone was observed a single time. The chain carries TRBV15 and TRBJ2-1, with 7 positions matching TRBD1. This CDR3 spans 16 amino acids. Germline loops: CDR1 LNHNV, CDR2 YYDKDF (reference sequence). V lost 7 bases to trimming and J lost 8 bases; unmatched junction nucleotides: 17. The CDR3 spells CATNLPGTVVHDEQFF. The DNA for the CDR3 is TGTGCCACCAACCTTCCCGGGACAGTTGTTCACGATGAGCAGTTCTTC.

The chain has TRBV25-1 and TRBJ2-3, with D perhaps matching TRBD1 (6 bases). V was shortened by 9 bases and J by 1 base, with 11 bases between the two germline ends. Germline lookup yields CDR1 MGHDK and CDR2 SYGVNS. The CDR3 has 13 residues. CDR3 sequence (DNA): TGTGCCAGTTCAGGGGACGGCACAGATACGCAGTATTTT. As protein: CASSGDGTDTQYF.

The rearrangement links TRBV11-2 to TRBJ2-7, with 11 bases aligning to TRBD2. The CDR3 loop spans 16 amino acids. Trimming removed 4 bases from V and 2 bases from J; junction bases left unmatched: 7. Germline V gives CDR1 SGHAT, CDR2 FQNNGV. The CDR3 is CASSSHSGRAPYEQYF. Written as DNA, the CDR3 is TGTGCCAGCAGCTCCCATAGCGGGAGGGCGCCCTACGAGCAGTACTTC. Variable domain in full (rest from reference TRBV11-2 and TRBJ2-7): EAGVAQSPRYKIIEKRQSVAFWCNPISGHATLYWYQQILGQGPKLLIQFQNNGVVDDSQLPKDRFSAERLKGVDSTLKIQPAKLEDSAVYLCASSSHSGRAPYEQYFGPGTRLTVT.

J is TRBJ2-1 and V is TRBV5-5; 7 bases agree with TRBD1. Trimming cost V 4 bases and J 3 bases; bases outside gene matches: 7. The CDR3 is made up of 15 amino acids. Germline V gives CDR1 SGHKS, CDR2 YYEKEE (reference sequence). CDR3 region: CASSVGTVVYNEQFF. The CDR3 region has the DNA TGTGCCAGCAGCGTTGGGACAGTTGTCTACAATGAGCAGTTCTTC.